The 12 T cell receptor beta chains in this list originate from one sample, sequenced in a study of CD8 T cells in ankylosing spondylitis. TCRdb redid the calling of the 5' RACE reads with MiXCR, one entry per CDR3 protein. The sample holds approximately 220,000 distinct CDR3 sequences; 15% to 20% are singletons and the top ten take roughly 43%. No antigen has been assigned to these receptors. General study points: One TCR beta motif, made up of eight or nine highly homologous variants, appeared characteristic of ankylosing spondylitis blood.

The material sequenced was blood, either unsorted or a sorted T cell fraction (not recorded which). The receptors shown here come from a male donor with ankylosing spondylitis.

V gene TRBV11-3 combines with J gene TRBJ2-1, with 7 nucleotides matching TRBD2. Trimming at V came to 5 bases and at J to 8 bases, leaving 6 bases not matched to a gene. The length of the CDR3 is 13 residues. The germline CDR1 and CDR2 sequences are SGHNT and YENEEA. CDR3 residues: CASSPLARDEQFF. The DNA of the CDR3 is TGTGCCAGCAGCCCACTAGCGAGAGATGAGCAGTTCTTC.

This clonotype was seen only a few times. This chain uses TRBV12-3 or TRBV12-4 with TRBJ2-2, with 8 bases that match TRBD2. V gave up 3 bases and J gave up 1 base; unmatched junction bases: 4. The CDR3 has 16 residues. The CDR3 bases are TGTGCCAGCAGTTTGGGAGCGGGGGAGAACACCGGGGAGCTGTTTTTT. It specifies CASSLGAGENTGELFF.

This clonotype was counted between two and nine times. The genes are TRBV19 and TRBJ2-1; weak D call: TRBD2 (5 bases). V lost 2 bases and J lost 8, with 13 bases in between. Germline V lookup: CDR1 LNHDA, CDR2 SQIVND (reference sequence). The CDR3 is made up of 14 amino acids. The CDR3 DNA reads TGTGCCAGTAGTATATCTAGCTATGGCGATGAGCAGTTCTTC. This codes for CASSISSYGDEQFF. The entire variable domain, with the rest obtained from reference TRBV19 and TRBJ2-1, is as follows: DGGITQSPKYLFRKEGQNVTLSCEQNLNHDAMYWYRQDPGQGLRLIYYSQIVNDFQKGDIAEGYSVSREKKESFPLTVTSAQKNPTAFYLCASSISSYGDEQFFGPGTRLTVL.

The chain carries TRBV16 and TRBJ1-6, with 9 bases aligning to TRBD1. The CDR3 covers 14 residues. Trimming removed 4 bases from V and 8 bases from J; junction bases left unmatched: 3. CDR1 is KGHSY, CDR2 FQNENV, per germline. CDR3 sequence: CASSPDRGDSPLHF. The DNA for the CDR3 is TGTGCCAGCAGCCCAGACAGGGGGGATTCACCCCTCCACTTT.

This rearrangement joins TRBV29-1 to TRBJ2-4; D may be TRBD1 or TRBD2 (7 bases each). The CDR3 has 13 amino acids. V lost 7 bases and J lost 6, with 16 bases in between. Germline assignment: CDR1 SQVTM and CDR2 ANQGSEA. The CDR3 region is CSASGGESNIQYF. The DNA for the CDR3 is TGCAGCGCCTCAGGGGGGGAGTCAAACATTCAGTACTTC.

This clonotype has only a few counts. The chain is built from TRBV5-5 and TRBJ2-7, with a tentative D call TRBD1 (5 bases). Germline-derived CDR1 and CDR2 are SGHKS and YYEKEE (reference sequence). This CDR3 has 15 amino acids. V lost 4 bases, J lost 3 bases, and 17 bases lay in between. CDR3 region: CASSPNRLTSYEQYF. The CDR3 DNA reads as TGTGCCAGCAGCCCCAACAGGCTCACCAGCTACGAGCAGTACTTC.

This clonotype has a handful of counts. The V and J genes are TRBV5-1 and TRBJ1-4; D is uncertain. The CDR3 length is 18 residues. CDR1 SGHRS and CDR2 YFSETQ come from the germline V gene. V lost 0 bases to trimming and J lost 1 base, with 16 bases between them. The CDR3 DNA follows: TGCGCCAGCAGCTTGGGGGCCACCGGTGCTGGAACTAATGAAAAACTGTTTTTT. This translates into CASSLGATGAGTNEKLFF.

The chain uses TRBV20-1 and TRBJ1-2; no definite D call. V lost 4 bases and J lost 2, with 11 bases in between. The CDR3 spans 13 residues. The germline V gene encodes CDR1 DFQATT and CDR2 SNEGSKA (reference sequence). This CDR3 reads CSAMRQNNYGYTF. For the CDR3, the DNA is TGCAGTGCTATGCGGCAGAACAACTATGGCTACACCTTC.

V and J are TRBV27 and TRBJ1-5, with D hard to call. CDR3 size: 14 residues. Between the trimmed V and J ends, which lost 6 bases and 4 bases, there was a span of 13 bases. Germline V gene data show CDR1 as MNHEY and CDR2 as SMNVEV (reference sequence). The CDR3 spells CASSYGPDNQPQHF. The CDR3 nucleotides read TGTGCCAGCAGCTACGGACCGGATAATCAGCCCCAGCATTTT.

The chain uses TRBV27 and TRBJ2-7, with no clear D. V was pared by 1 base and J by 4 bases, with 8 bases between. CDR3 length equals 13 residues. Germline CDR1 and CDR2: MNHEY and SMNVEV (reference sequence). CDR3 DNA sequence: TGTGCCAGCAGTTTATTGTCCGGATACGAGCAGTACTTC. This codes for CASSLLSGYEQYF.

This clonotype has more than one count but fewer than ten. The DNA of the CDR3 is TGTGCCAGCAGCTTAGGGACGGCTCCCTTTGGTGGCTACACCTTC. It encodes CASSLGTAPFGGYTF. The V gene is TRBV7-9, the J gene TRBJ1-2; no clear D gene. The CDR3 consists of 15 residues. Germline V gene data show CDR1 as SEHNR and CDR2 as FQNEAQ (reference sequence). V was cut by 1 base and J by 7 bases, with 16 bases left in between.

This chain links TRBV24-1 with TRBJ2-7; D uncertain. The CDR3 covers 12 residues. CDR1 is KGHDR and CDR2 is SFDVKD in the germline V gene. Trimming pared 8 bases from V and 2 bases from J, leaving 9 bases between. This CDR3 is CATKAQTYEQYF. The CDR3 DNA reads as TGTGCCACCAAGGCTCAGACCTACGAGCAGTACTTC.